What follows are 17 T cell receptor beta chains derived from one specimen sequenced in a study of neurological immune-mediated disorders. Via MiXCR, TCRdb re-called the 5' RACE reads, giving one row per CDR3 protein. The table has 25,000 to 35,000 distinct CDR3 sequences, about 16% seen once. The sequenced material came from PBMCs. These receptor sequences come from a man between 65 and 85 years old in good health.

This clonotype appeared many times. The chain carries TRBV12-3 or TRBV12-4 and TRBJ2-1; D not certain. Trimming pared 1 base from V and 4 bases from J, leaving 8 bases between. The CDR3 loop spans 14 amino acids. CDR3 sequence (DNA): TGTGCCAGCAGTTTAGGCGTCGAGTACAATGAGCAGTTCTTC. Its translation: CASSLGVEYNEQFF.

At least ten counts were recorded for this clonotype. The chain is built from TRBV21-1 and TRBJ2-3; the tabulated D call, TRBD1, remains unverified against the DNA. TRBV21-1 constitutes a pseudogene. The CDR3 has 17 residues. CDR3 amino acids: CASSKGDRGASTDTQYF. The CDR3 bases are TGTGCCAGCAGCAAAGGGGACAGGGGGGCTAGCACAGATACGCAGTATTTT.

This clonotype showed up many times. This chain uses TRBV7-8 with TRBJ1-5; D uncertain. The germline CDR1 and CDR2 sequences are SGHVS and FQNEAQ. V was clipped by 4 bases and J by 7 bases, with 20 bases between them. This CDR3 is 16 amino acids long. The CDR3: CASSSLNRDANQPQHF. CDR3 coding DNA: TGTGCCAGCAGCTCGTTAAACCGGGATGCTAACCAGCCCCAGCATTTT.

This clonotype occurred many times. J is TRBJ2-7 and V is TRBV7-8; TRBD1 aligns across 7 bases. V was clipped by 3 bases and J by 4 bases; unmatched bases: 3. This CDR3 spans 13 amino acids. CDR1 and CDR2 (germline): SGHVS, FQNEAQ. The chain's CDR3 is CASSLDRRYEQYF. Written as DNA, the CDR3 is TGTGCCAGCAGCTTGGACAGGAGGTACGAGCAGTACTTC. The variable domain in full, completed from reference TRBV7-8 and TRBJ2-7, reads GAGVSQSPRYKVAKRGQDVALRCDPISGHVSLFWYQQALGQGPEFLTYFQNEAQLDKSGLPSDRFFAERPEGSVSTLKIQRTQQEDSAVYLCASSLDRRYEQYFGPGTRLTVT.

This clonotype was picked up many times. V is TRBV27 and J is TRBJ1-5; perhaps TRBD1 as D (5 bases). The V end lost 8 bases, the J end lost 5 bases, and 13 bases lay between the germline ends. Germline CDR1 MNHEY, CDR2 SMNVEV (reference sequence). This CDR3 is built from 13 residues. This CDR3 is CASSPGVHQPQHF. CDR3 nucleotides: TGTGCCAGCTCCCCGGGGGTTCATCAGCCCCAGCATTTT.

This clonotype was counted at least ten times. The V and J genes are TRBV7-2 and TRBJ1-2; TRBD1 is a possible D gene (5 bases). Germline CDR1 is SGHTA and CDR2 is FQGNSA. The CDR3 runs 16 residues. V lost 1 base, J lost 3 bases, and 15 bases lay in between. CDR3 DNA sequence: TGTGCCAGCAGCTTAGGAGGTTGGGGGGTCGACTATGGCTACACCTTC. Encoded protein: CASSLGGWGVDYGYTF.

This clonotype was counted at least ten times. This sequence joins TRBV5-6 and TRBJ1-1; D may be TRBD1 (5 bases). CDR1 is SGHDT and CDR2 is YYEEEE in the germline V gene. The CDR3 is made up of 16 amino acids. Trimming left V 3 bases short and J 5 bases short, with 20 bases between. DNA of the CDR3: TGTGCCAGCAGCTCCACAGGTAACTCAAGGACGACTGAAGCTTTCTTT. It translates to CASSSTGNSRTTEAFF. Full variable domain (outside the CDR3, taken from reference TRBV5-6 and TRBJ1-1): DAGVTQSPTHLIKTRGQQVTLRCSPKSGHDTVSWYQQALGQGPQFIFQYYEEEERQRGNFPDRFSGHQFPNYSSELNVNALLLGDSALYLCASSSTGNSRTTEAFFGQGTRLTVV.

Only one count was recorded for this clonotype. The chain is built from TRBV29-1 and TRBJ1-1; D is undetermined. CDR3 length equals 11 residues. From germline, CDR1 is SQVTM and CDR2 ANQGSEA. CDR3 residues: CIAVPDTEAFF. The CDR3 nucleotides read TGCATCGCTGTTCCGGACACTGAAGCTTTCTTT.

This clonotype was observed at least ten times. The V and J genes are TRBV12-3 or TRBV12-4 and TRBJ1-1; 11 positions agree with TRBD1. Trimming took 5 bases from V and 3 from J; bases not matched to a gene: 8. The CDR3 has 16 amino acids. CDR3 DNA: TGTGCCAGCAGTCACCCTCCGGGACAGGGGGACACTGAAGCTTTCTTT. Its translation: CASSHPPGQGDTEAFF.

This clonotype was seen at least ten times. The chain links TRBV25-1 to TRBJ1-2; D unresolved. With 4 bases removed from V and 9 bases from J, the gap between germline ends came to 12 bases. This CDR3 has 12 residues. Germline CDR1 and CDR2: MGHDK and SYGVNS. CDR3 DNA: TGTGCCAGCAGTGGTGGGATGATAAGCTACACCTTC. It encodes CASSGGMISYTF.

This clonotype was counted at least ten times. The gene calls are TRBV6-2 or TRBV6-3 and TRBJ2-7; no definite D call. Trimming left V 2 bases short and J 3 bases short, with 11 bases between. This CDR3 is built from 14 residues. The germline V gene has CDR1 MNHEY and CDR2 SVGEGT. The chain's CDR3 is CASSYNLVGYEQYF. The CDR3 bases are TGTGCCAGCAGTTACAACCTAGTGGGCTACGAGCAGTACTTC.

This clonotype was counted many times. This chain uses TRBV12-3 or TRBV12-4 with TRBJ2-7; TRBD2 is a possible D gene (7 bases). Trimming removed 7 bases from V and 6 bases from J, with 22 bases in between. The CDR3 contains 15 residues. CDR3 sequence reads: CASNPSGGPGIEQYF. The CDR3 DNA sequence: TGTGCCAGCAACCCTTCGGGGGGCCCGGGTATCGAGCAGTACTTC.

This clonotype was recorded many times. The rearrangement joins TRBV7-2 to TRBJ1-5; a weak D match, TRBD1 (5 bases). Germline V gives CDR1 SGHTA, CDR2 FQGNSA. The CDR3 runs 16 residues. Trimming pared 5 bases from V and 1 base from J, leaving 15 bases between. The CDR3 spells CASSPKGVGSNQPQHF. The CDR3 region has the DNA TGTGCCAGCAGCCCAAAAGGGGTAGGCAGCAATCAGCCCCAGCATTTT. Filled out from reference TRBV7-2 and TRBJ1-5, the complete variable domain reads GAGVSQSPSNKVTEKGKDVELRCDPISGHTALYWYRQSLGQGLEFLIYFQGNSAPDKSGLPSDRFSAERTGGSVSTLTIQRTQQEDSAVYLCASSPKGVGSNQPQHFGDGTRLSIL.

This clonotype was seen many times. The chain joins TRBV18 to TRBJ2-4, with 10 bases that match TRBD1. The CDR3 contains 17 residues. Germline CDR1 KGHSH, CDR2 LQKENI. V lost 2 bases, J lost 7 bases, and 11 bases stayed unmatched. The CDR3 coding sequence is TGTGCCAGCTCACCAGCGACAGGGGGCGGATTTTCGAACATTCAGTACTTC. Amino acid sequence: CASSPATGGGFSNIQYF.

A note on this clonotype: This is likely a read error, given that the CDR3 carries no conserved phenylalanine or tryptophan at its end. For the CDR3, the DNA is TGCGCCAGCAGCCGTACAGGGGGTGCTAATGAAAAACTGTTTTCT. It codes for CASSRTGGANEKLFS. The J gene is TRBJ1-4, the V gene TRBV5-1, with 8 positions matching TRBD1. This CDR3 is 15 amino acids long. The trim removed 4 bases at V and 3 bases at J, leaving 5 bases unmatched. Germline V CDR1 and CDR2: SGHRS, YFSETQ.

This clonotype appeared many times. The chain has TRBV5-1 and TRBJ2-1; 13 nucleotides align to TRBD2. With V trimmed by 5 bases and J by 4 bases, 9 bases remained unmatched. The CDR3 runs to 17 residues. The V gene's germline CDR1 is SGHRS and CDR2 YFSETQ. CDR3 nucleotides: TGCGCCAGCAGGCCCACTAGCGGGGGGGTACGGTACAATGAGCAGTTCTTC. It codes for CASRPTSGGVRYNEQFF.

This clonotype came up many times. V usage is TRBV29-1 and J usage is TRBJ2-2; TRBD1 matches 9 bases. CDR3 length: 14 residues. The V gene end was trimmed by 3 bases and the J gene end by 6 bases; junction bases not matched to a gene: 5. Germline values: CDR1 SQVTM, CDR2 ANQGSEA. The chain's CDR3 is CSVDWTGAAGELFF. The CDR3 region has the DNA TGCAGCGTTGACTGGACAGGGGCCGCCGGGGAGCTGTTTTTT.